This is a list of T cell receptor beta chains from one sample in a study of blood T cells in healthy people across ages. TCRdb ran MiXCR on the 5' RACE reads and lists one entry per CDR3 protein. The data contain 1.8 million or so distinct CDR3 sequences, roughly two fifths of them singletons. The sample comprised blood. The source of these receptors is a human donor in good health. Each CDR3 is given with its conserved first and last residue. Fields, in order: J gene, D gene, V gene, clone size, CDR3 protein, CDR3 DNA. The D gene is left open where the match is weak. Clone size, where shown, is once, few, many, or a class for clones that have expanded.

j_call: TRBJ1-2
d_call: .
v_call: TRBV7-8
clone_size: few
cdr3_aa: CASSLRTAKYSLYYGYTF
cdr3_nt: TGTGCCAGCAGCTTGCGGACAGCTAAATACTCCCTCTACTATGGCTACACCTTC

j_call: TRBJ1-1
d_call: .
v_call: TRBV6-5
clone_size: .
cdr3_aa: CASRLNMNTEAFF
cdr3_nt: TGTGCCAGCAGGCTGAATATGAACACTGAAGCTTTCTTT

j_call: TRBJ2-7
d_call: TRBD1
v_call: TRBV3-1
clone_size: .
cdr3_aa: CASSQGAVWYEQYF
cdr3_nt: TGTGCCAGCAGTCAGGGGGCAGTTTGGTACGAGCAGTACTTC

j_call: TRBJ1-2
d_call: .
v_call: TRBV9
clone_size: few
cdr3_aa: CASSVDPGTPSYGYTF
cdr3_nt: TGTGCCAGCAGCGTAGACCCGGGGACACCTTCCTATGGCTACACCTTC

j_call: TRBJ2-3
d_call: .
v_call: TRBV5-1
clone_size: few
cdr3_aa: CASSPLGGQSTDTQYF
cdr3_nt: TGCGCCAGCAGCCCACTGGGGGGCCAGAGCACAGATACGCAGTATTTT

j_call: TRBJ1-2
d_call: .
v_call: TRBV4-3
clone_size: .
cdr3_aa: CASSQSGWTYGYTF
cdr3_nt: TGCGCCAGCAGCCAATCGGGGTGGACCTATGGCTACACCTTC

j_call: TRBJ2-5
d_call: .
v_call: TRBV20-1
clone_size: .
cdr3_aa: CSANQETQYF
cdr3_nt: TGCAGTGCTAACCAAGAGACCCAGTACTTC

j_call: TRBJ2-4
d_call: .
v_call: TRBV7-2
clone_size: .
cdr3_aa: CASSPYTDASKNIQYF
cdr3_nt: TGTGCCAGCAGTCCTTACACCGACGCCTCGAAAAACATTCAGTACTTC

j_call: TRBJ2-3
d_call: .
v_call: TRBV12-3/TRBV12-4
clone_size: .
cdr3_aa: CAGSLGLTDTQYF
cdr3_nt: TGTGCCGGCAGTTTGGGACTCACAGATACGCAGTATTTT

j_call: TRBJ2-5
d_call: TRBD2
v_call: TRBV7-8
clone_size: .
cdr3_aa: CASSSERGGIEETQYF
cdr3_nt: TGTGCCAGCAGCTCCGAGCGGGGGGGTATTGAAGAGACCCAGTACTTC

j_call: TRBJ1-2
d_call: .
v_call: TRBV7-2
clone_size: .
cdr3_aa: CASSLEAGRSLYGYTF
cdr3_nt: TGTGCCAGCAGCTTAGAGGCGGGGCGCAGCCTCTATGGCTACACCTTC

j_call: TRBJ1-1
d_call: .
v_call: TRBV10-3
clone_size: .
cdr3_aa: CAISEVRGHEAFF
cdr3_nt: TGTGCCATCAGTGAGGTCAGGGGACACGAAGCTTTCTTT

j_call: TRBJ2-5
d_call: .
v_call: TRBV29-1
clone_size: few
cdr3_aa: CSVSPEGETQYF
cdr3_nt: TGCAGCGTTTCTCCAGAGGGGGAGACCCAGTACTTC

j_call: TRBJ2-3
d_call: .
v_call: TRBV6-5
clone_size: few
cdr3_aa: CASSTGQHTDTQYF
cdr3_nt: TGTGCCAGCAGTACCGGGCAACACACAGATACGCAGTATTTT

j_call: TRBJ2-5
d_call: .
v_call: TRBV7-9
clone_size: .
cdr3_aa: CASSLDPGSQETQYF
cdr3_nt: TGTGCCAGCAGTCTCGACCCGGGGAGCCAAGAGACCCAGTACTTC

j_call: TRBJ1-2
d_call: .
v_call: TRBV5-1
clone_size: .
cdr3_aa: CASSLVGGPTDGYTF
cdr3_nt: TGCGCCAGCAGCTTGGTTGGGGGCCCGACGGATGGCTACACCTTC

j_call: TRBJ1-1
d_call: .
v_call: TRBV20-1
clone_size: .
cdr3_aa: CSASSKLTNTEAFF
cdr3_nt: TGCAGTGCTAGTTCAAAGCTTACGAACACTGAAGCTTTCTTT

j_call: TRBJ2-3
d_call: .
v_call: TRBV6-1
clone_size: few
cdr3_aa: CASSDPPGLRGTDTQYF
cdr3_nt: TGTGCCAGCAGTGACCCCCCAGGGCTTCGTGGCACAGATACGCAGTATTTT

j_call: TRBJ2-7
d_call: .
v_call: TRBV6-2/TRBV6-3
clone_size: many
cdr3_aa: CASRSDQGRDFYEQYF
cdr3_nt: TGTGCCAGCAGATCCGATCAGGGTCGGGATTTCTACGAGCAGTACTTC

j_call: TRBJ2-3
d_call: .
v_call: TRBV5-1
clone_size: few
cdr3_aa: CASSLNVGRTTDTQYF
cdr3_nt: TGCGCCAGCAGCTTGAATGTAGGCAGGACCACAGATACGCAGTATTTT

j_call: TRBJ1-2
d_call: .
v_call: TRBV28
clone_size: .
cdr3_aa: CASSLGSSGLYGYTF
cdr3_nt: TGTGCCAGCAGTTTAGGGTCCTCGGGACTCTATGGCTACACCTTC

j_call: TRBJ1-2
d_call: .
v_call: TRBV7-3
clone_size: many
cdr3_aa: CASSLDGVDGYTF
cdr3_nt: TGTGCCAGCAGCTTGGACGGGGTGGATGGCTACACCTTC

j_call: TRBJ2-7
d_call: .
v_call: TRBV21-1
clone_size: few
cdr3_aa: CASSKISGTGLLYEQYF
cdr3_nt: TGTGCCAGCAGCAAAATTTCTGGGACAGGCCTCCTCTACGAGCAGTACTTC

j_call: TRBJ2-4
d_call: .
v_call: TRBV13
clone_size: .
cdr3_aa: CASSLRVDGSNSFIQYF
cdr3_nt: TGTGCCAGCAGCTTGCGGGTCGATGGCTCGAACTCCTTCATTCAGTACTTC

j_call: TRBJ1-2
d_call: .
v_call: TRBV5-6
clone_size: .
cdr3_aa: CAGSFQGGYTF
cdr3_nt: TGTGCCGGCAGCTTTCAGGGTGGCTACACCTTC

j_call: TRBJ1-1
d_call: .
v_call: TRBV6-5
clone_size: .
cdr3_aa: CASSRGGVSTNTEAFF
cdr3_nt: TGTGCCAGCAGTCGCGGCGGGGTTAGCACGAACACTGAAGCTTTCTTT

j_call: TRBJ2-7
d_call: .
v_call: TRBV7-2
clone_size: few
cdr3_aa: CASSLARRVTVYEQYF
cdr3_nt: TGTGCCAGCAGCTTAGCGCGACGGGTTACAGTCTACGAGCAGTACTTC

j_call: TRBJ2-7
d_call: .
v_call: TRBV9
clone_size: .
cdr3_aa: CASSVDIGTSYEQYF
cdr3_nt: TGTGCCAGCAGCGTAGACATAGGGACCAGCTACGAGCAGTACTTC

j_call: TRBJ1-5
d_call: .
v_call: TRBV7-2
clone_size: .
cdr3_aa: CASSTGRGSNQPQHF
cdr3_nt: TGTGCCAGCAGCACGGGCCGAGGTAGCAATCAGCCCCAGCATTTT

j_call: TRBJ2-5
d_call: .
v_call: TRBV25-1
clone_size: .
cdr3_aa: CASTDSEYQETQYF
cdr3_nt: TGTGCCAGCACGGATTCGGAGTACCAAGAGACCCAGTACTTC

j_call: TRBJ2-2
d_call: .
v_call: TRBV10-3
clone_size: .
cdr3_aa: CAISGWQADNTGELFF
cdr3_nt: TGTGCCATCAGTGGGTGGCAGGCCGATAACACCGGGGAGCTGTTTTTT

j_call: TRBJ2-5
d_call: .
v_call: TRBV7-9
clone_size: few
cdr3_aa: CASSRRGDSKETQYF
cdr3_nt: TGTGCCAGCAGCAGAAGGGGGGACAGCAAAGAGACCCAGTACTTC

j_call: TRBJ2-1
d_call: .
v_call: TRBV5-5
clone_size: once
cdr3_aa: CASSGGPMGSGNEQFF
cdr3_nt: TGTGCCAGCAGCGGCGGACCCATGGGTTCTGGCAATGAGCAGTTCTTC

j_call: TRBJ2-3
d_call: .
v_call: TRBV7-3
clone_size: .
cdr3_aa: CASSLGVNEGDTQYF
cdr3_nt: TGTGCCAGCAGCTTGGGCGTTAACGAGGGGGATACGCAGTATTTT

j_call: TRBJ2-7
d_call: .
v_call: TRBV5-6
clone_size: .
cdr3_aa: CASSQEGRDFYEQYF
cdr3_nt: TGTGCCAGCAGCCAAGAAGGACGGGATTTCTACGAGCAGTACTTC

j_call: TRBJ2-1
d_call: TRBD1
v_call: TRBV7-9
clone_size: few
cdr3_aa: CASSPWDRGSYNEQFF
cdr3_nt: TGTGCCAGCAGCCCCTGGGACAGGGGGTCCTACAATGAGCAGTTCTTC

j_call: TRBJ2-7
d_call: TRBD1
v_call: TRBV12-3/TRBV12-4
clone_size: few
cdr3_aa: CASSNRDRGHEQYF
cdr3_nt: TGTGCCAGCAGTAATCGGGACAGGGGACACGAGCAGTACTTC

j_call: TRBJ2-3
d_call: TRBD2
v_call: TRBV6-1
clone_size: many
cdr3_aa: CASSRGGDTDTQYF
cdr3_nt: TGTGCCAGCAGTCGCGGGGGGGACACAGATACGCAGTATTTT

j_call: TRBJ2-1
d_call: TRBD2
v_call: TRBV6-5
clone_size: .
cdr3_aa: CASSYSPAGAYNEQFF
cdr3_nt: TGTGCCAGCAGTTACTCTCCCGCGGGGGCCTACAATGAGCAGTTCTTC

j_call: TRBJ2-3
d_call: .
v_call: TRBV10-3
clone_size: few
cdr3_aa: CAIREITGSGLTDTQYF
cdr3_nt: TGTGCCATCAGGGAAATAACAGGGTCTGGGCTTACAGATACGCAGTATTTT

j_call: TRBJ1-4
d_call: .
v_call: TRBV12-1
clone_size: .
cdr3_aa: CASSFEPGKDYEKLFF
cdr3_nt: TGTGCCAGCAGCTTTGAGCCCGGGAAAGATTATGAAAAACTGTTTTTT

j_call: TRBJ2-1
d_call: .
v_call: TRBV6-2/TRBV6-3
clone_size: .
cdr3_aa: CASSYVYEQFF
cdr3_nt: TGTGCCAGCAGTTACGTCTATGAGCAGTTCTTC

j_call: TRBJ2-6
d_call: .
v_call: TRBV7-8
clone_size: few
cdr3_aa: CASSLVQPGANVLTF
cdr3_nt: TGTGCCAGCAGCTTAGTACAGCCTGGGGCCAACGTCCTGACTTTC

j_call: TRBJ1-2
d_call: .
v_call: TRBV2
clone_size: .
cdr3_aa: CASSEGVRGGNGYTF
cdr3_nt: TGTGCCAGCAGCGAAGGTGTCCGAGGGGGTAATGGCTACACCTTC

j_call: TRBJ1-1
d_call: .
v_call: TRBV6-2/TRBV6-3
clone_size: .
cdr3_aa: CASRKTGSTEAFF
cdr3_nt: TGTGCCAGCAGAAAAACAGGGTCCACTGAAGCTTTCTTT

j_call: TRBJ1-2
d_call: .
v_call: TRBV7-2
clone_size: few
cdr3_aa: CASSLSRGTSGVTGYTF
cdr3_nt: TGTGCCAGCAGCCTTAGCAGAGGGACGTCCGGAGTAACTGGCTACACCTTC

j_call: TRBJ2-3
d_call: .
v_call: TRBV2
clone_size: .
cdr3_aa: CASAPGAGRTDTQYF
cdr3_nt: TGTGCCAGCGCCCCTGGGGCAGGGAGGACAGATACGCAGTATTTT